This T cell receptor beta chain was found in a study of shared clonotypes between healthy human individuals. V was trimmed by 2 bases and J by 10 bases, leaving 9 bases between them. Germline V lookup: CDR1 MRHNA, CDR2 SNTAGT. The CDR3 contains 12 residues. Naive CD8 cells, CD45RO-negative and positively selected for CCR7, excluded terminally differentiated effector memory CD45RA+ cells. TCRdb's table, derived via immunoSEQ multiplex PCR, lists solely in-frame clones and lacks some. The sample consists of 2 million to 2.5 million clones, 85% to 95% of them appearing once. The source is a young man in good health. Some clones in this sample may be carry-over from other donors' samples. Sequencing was carried out using naive CD8+ T cells from PBMCs. The gene calls are TRBV6-4 and TRBJ2-1, with D uncertain. The CDR3 region is CASSDNTGEQFF. CDR3 sequence (DNA): TGTGCCAGCAGTGACAATACCGGGGAGCAGTTCTTC.